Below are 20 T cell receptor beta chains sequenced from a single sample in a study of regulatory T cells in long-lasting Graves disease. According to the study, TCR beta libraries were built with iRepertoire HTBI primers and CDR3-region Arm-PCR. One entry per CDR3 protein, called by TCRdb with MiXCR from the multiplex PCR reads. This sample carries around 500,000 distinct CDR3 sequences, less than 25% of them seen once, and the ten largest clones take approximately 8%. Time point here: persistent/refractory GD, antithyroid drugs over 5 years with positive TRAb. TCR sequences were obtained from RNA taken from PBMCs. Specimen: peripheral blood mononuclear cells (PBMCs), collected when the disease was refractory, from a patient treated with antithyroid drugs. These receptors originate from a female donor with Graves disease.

This CDR3 is CASSQSKGYGYTF. The DNA of the CDR3 is TGCGCCAGCAGCCAATCCAAGGGCTATGGCTACACCTTC. This chain uses TRBV4-1 with TRBJ1-2; no clear D gene. This CDR3 has 13 amino acids. The V end was cut by 2 bases, the J end by 4 bases, with 8 bases between. The germline CDR1 and CDR2 sequences are MGHRA and YSYEKL.

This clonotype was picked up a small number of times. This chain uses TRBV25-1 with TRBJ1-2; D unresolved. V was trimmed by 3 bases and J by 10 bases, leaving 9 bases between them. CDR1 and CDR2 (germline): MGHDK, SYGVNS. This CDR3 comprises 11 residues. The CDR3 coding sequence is TGTGCCAGCAGTGATAGGGCTGACTACACCTTC. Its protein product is CASSDRADYTF.

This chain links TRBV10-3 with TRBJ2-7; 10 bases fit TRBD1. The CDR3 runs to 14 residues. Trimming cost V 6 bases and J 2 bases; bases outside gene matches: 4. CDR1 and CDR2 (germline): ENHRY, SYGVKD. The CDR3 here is CAISRQGAAYEQYF. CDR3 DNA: TGTGCCATCAGCCGACAGGGGGCTGCCTACGAGCAGTACTTC.

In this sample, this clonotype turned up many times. CDR3 residues: CAISDWTGHTYEQYF. In DNA, the CDR3 is TGTGCCATCAGTGATTGGACAGGACACACCTACGAGCAGTACTTC. The rearrangement uses TRBV10-3 and TRBJ2-7; 7 bases agree with TRBD1. From germline, CDR1 is ENHRY and CDR2 SYGVKD. J gave up 2 bases and V 3 bases, and 7 bases lay outside the gene matches. The CDR3 is 15 amino acids.

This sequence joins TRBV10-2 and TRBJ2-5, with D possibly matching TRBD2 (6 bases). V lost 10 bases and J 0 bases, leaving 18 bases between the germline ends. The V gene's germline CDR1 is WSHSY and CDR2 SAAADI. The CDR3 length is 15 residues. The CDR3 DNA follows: TGCGCCACCACCCGAAGGTGGGGGGACCAAGAGACCCAGTACTTC. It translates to CATTRRWGDQETQYF.

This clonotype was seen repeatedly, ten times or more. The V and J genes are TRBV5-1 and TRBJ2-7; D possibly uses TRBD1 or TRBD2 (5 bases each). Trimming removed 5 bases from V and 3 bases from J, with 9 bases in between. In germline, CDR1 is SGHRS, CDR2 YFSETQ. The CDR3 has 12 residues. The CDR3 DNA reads TGCGCCAGCAGTGGGGGAGACTACGAGCAGTACTTC. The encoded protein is CASSGGDYEQYF.

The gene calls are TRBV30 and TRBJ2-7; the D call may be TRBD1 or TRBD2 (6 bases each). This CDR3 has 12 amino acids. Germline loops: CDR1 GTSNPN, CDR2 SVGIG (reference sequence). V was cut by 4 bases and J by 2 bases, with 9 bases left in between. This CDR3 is CAWMEGAYEQYF. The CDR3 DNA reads TGTGCCTGGATGGAGGGGGCCTACGAGCAGTACTTC. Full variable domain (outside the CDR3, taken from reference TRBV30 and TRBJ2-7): SQTIHQWPATLVQPVGSPLSLECTVEGTSNPNLYWYRQAAGRGLQLLFYSVGIGQISSEVPQNLSASRPQDRQFILSSKKLLLSDSGFYLCAWMEGAYEQYFGPGTRLTVT.

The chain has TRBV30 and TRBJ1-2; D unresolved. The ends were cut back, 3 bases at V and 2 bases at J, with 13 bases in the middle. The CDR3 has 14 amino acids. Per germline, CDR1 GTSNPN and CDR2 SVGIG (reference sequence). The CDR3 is CAWRRYPTNYGYTF. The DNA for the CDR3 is TGTGCCTGGAGACGCTACCCGACAAACTATGGCTACACCTTC.

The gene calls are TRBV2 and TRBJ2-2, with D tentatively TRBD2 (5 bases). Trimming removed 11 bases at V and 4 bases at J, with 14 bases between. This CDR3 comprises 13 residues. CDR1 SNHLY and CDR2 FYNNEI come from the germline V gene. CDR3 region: CAGTGMATGELFF. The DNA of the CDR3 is TGTGCCGGCACGGGAATGGCCACCGGGGAGCTGTTTTTT.

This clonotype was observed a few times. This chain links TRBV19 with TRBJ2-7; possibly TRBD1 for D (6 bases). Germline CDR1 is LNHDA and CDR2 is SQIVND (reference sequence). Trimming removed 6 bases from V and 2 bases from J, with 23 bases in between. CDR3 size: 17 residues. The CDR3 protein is CASSVLQAGDNAYEQYF. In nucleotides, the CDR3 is TGTGCCAGTAGCGTCCTTCAGGCCGGGGACAACGCCTACGAGCAGTACTTC.

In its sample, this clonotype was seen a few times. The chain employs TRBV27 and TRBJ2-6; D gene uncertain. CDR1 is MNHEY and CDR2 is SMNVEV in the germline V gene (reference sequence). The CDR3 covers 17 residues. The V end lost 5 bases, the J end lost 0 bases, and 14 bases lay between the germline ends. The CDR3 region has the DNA TGTGCCAGCAGTATGAGACACATTGCCTCTGGGGCCAACGTCCTGACTTTC. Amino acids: CASSMRHIASGANVLTF.

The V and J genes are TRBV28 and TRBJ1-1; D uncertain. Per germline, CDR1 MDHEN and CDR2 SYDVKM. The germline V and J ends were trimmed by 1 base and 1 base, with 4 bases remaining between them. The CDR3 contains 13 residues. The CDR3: CASSLYANTEAFF. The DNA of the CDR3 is TGTGCCAGCAGTTTATACGCGAACACTGAAGCTTTCTTT.

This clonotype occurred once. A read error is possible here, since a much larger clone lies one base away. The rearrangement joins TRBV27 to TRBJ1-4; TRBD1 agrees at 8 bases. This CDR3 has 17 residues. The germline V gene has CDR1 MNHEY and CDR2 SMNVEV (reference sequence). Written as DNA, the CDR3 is TGTGCCAGCAGTTTCACCCGGACAGGGCTGTTCGCTGAAAAACTGTCTTTT. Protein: CASSFTRTGLFAEKLSF.

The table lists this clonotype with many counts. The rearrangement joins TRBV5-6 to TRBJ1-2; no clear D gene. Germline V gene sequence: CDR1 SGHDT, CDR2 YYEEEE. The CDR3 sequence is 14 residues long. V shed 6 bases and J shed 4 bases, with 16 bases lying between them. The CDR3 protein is CASTFGGNPYGYTF. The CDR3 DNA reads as TGTGCCAGCACTTTCGGAGGGAACCCCTATGGCTACACCTTC.

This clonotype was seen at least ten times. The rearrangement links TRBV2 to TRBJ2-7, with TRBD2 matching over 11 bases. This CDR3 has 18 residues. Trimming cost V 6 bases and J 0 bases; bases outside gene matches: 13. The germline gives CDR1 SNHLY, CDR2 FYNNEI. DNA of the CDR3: TGTGCCAGCAGGCCGGGACTAGCGGAACTAAGGGGCTCCTACGAGCAGTACTTC. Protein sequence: CASRPGLAELRGSYEQYF. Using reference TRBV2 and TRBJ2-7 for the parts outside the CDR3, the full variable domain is EPEVTQTPSHQVTQMGQEVILRCVPISNHLYFYWYRQILGQKVEFLVSFYNNEISEKSEIFDDQFSVERPDGSNFTLKIRSTKLEDSAMYFCASRPGLAELRGSYEQYFGPGTRLTVT.

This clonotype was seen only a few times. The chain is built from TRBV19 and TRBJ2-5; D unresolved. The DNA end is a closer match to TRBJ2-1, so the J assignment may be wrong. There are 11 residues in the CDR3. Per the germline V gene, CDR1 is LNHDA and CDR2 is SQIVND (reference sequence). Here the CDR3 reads CASSNYNEQFF. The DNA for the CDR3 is TGTGCCAGTAGTAATTACAATGAGCAGTTCTTC.

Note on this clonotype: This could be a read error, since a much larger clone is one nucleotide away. DNA of the CDR3: TGTGCCAGCAGCTTATACACCGGACAGGTTCCCTTTGGCTACACCTTC. Encoded protein: CASSLYTGQVPFGYTF. The chain links TRBV7-4 to TRBJ1-2, with TRBD1 identical over 7 bases. The V segment lost 2 bases and the J segment 7 bases; nucleotides outside the gene matches: 13. This CDR3 is 16 amino acids long. Germline CDR1 and CDR2: SGHVT and SQSDAQ.

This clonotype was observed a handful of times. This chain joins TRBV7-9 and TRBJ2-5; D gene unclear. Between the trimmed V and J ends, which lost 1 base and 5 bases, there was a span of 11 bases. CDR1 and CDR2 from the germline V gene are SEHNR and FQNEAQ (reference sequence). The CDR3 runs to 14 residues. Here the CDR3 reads CASSLETDRETQYF. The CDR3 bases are TGTGCCAGCAGCTTAGAAACGGATCGGGAGACCCAGTACTTC. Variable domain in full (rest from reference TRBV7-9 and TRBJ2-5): DTGVSQNPRHKITKRGQNVTFRCDPISEHNRLYWYRQTLGQGPEFLTYFQNEAQLEKSRLLSDRFSAERPKGSFSTLEIQRTEQGDSAMYLCASSLETDRETQYFGPGTRLLVL.

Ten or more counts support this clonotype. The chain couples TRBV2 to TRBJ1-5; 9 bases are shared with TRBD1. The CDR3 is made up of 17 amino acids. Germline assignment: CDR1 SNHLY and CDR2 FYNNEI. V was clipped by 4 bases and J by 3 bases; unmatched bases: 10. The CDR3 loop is CASSGDRDRVFNQPQHF. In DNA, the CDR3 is TGTGCCAGCAGTGGAGACCGGGACAGGGTTTTCAATCAGCCCCAGCATTTT.

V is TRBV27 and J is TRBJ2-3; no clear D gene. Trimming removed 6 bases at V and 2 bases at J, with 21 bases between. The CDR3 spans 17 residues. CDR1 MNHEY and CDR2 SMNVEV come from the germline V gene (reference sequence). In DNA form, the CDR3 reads TGTGCCAGCAGCCTTACCCCAAGTGACTTCTCCACAGATACGCAGTATTTT. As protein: CASSLTPSDFSTDTQYF.